This T cell receptor beta chain was identified in a study of immune evolution from preneoplasia to lung adenocarcinoma. Nucleic acids came from premalignant or tumor cells enriched by macro-dissection. On this clone: What it recognizes is unknown.

The method was immunoSEQ multiplex PCR; TCRdb's version includes in-frame clones alone and lacks a portion of them. This sample yields fewer than 50,000 clones, of which 70% to 80% are seen a single time; about 4.3% belongs to the top ten. Study conclusions and caveats: Later-stage lesions seemingly showed higher T cell density and diversity than normal lung. Normal lung had the highest top T cell clone frequencies. Highest clonality occurred in KRAS-mutant, not EGFR-mutant or double wild-type, nodules.

Trimming at V came to 4 bases and at J to 2 bases, leaving 8 bases not matched to a gene. Germline V lookup: CDR1 ENHRY, CDR2 SYGVKD. The CDR3 consists of 16 residues. The sequence was obtained from a person in their sixties with lung adenocarcinoma. The chain is built from TRBV10-3 and TRBJ2-3; TRBD1 aligns across 8 bases. Sequenced material: FFPE invasive lung adenocarcinoma tissue. CDR3 nucleotides: TGTGCCATCAGTGCGGACAGGGATATCTTCACAGATACGCAGTATTTT. Protein: CAISADRDIFTDTQYF.